A selection of T cell receptor beta chains follows, all from one sample in a study of T cells after yellow fever vaccination. MiXCR, run by TCRdb on the 5' RACE reads, gives a single entry per CDR3 protein. Here the sample spans nearly 300,000 distinct CDR3 sequences, 8.7% being singletons. This sample comprised CD4+ T cells sorted from PBMCs, obtained 5 days after the yellow fever booster vaccination. The receptors come from a man between 18 and 35 years old who received the YFV17D yellow fever vaccine. CDR3s include the opening cysteine and the closing phenylalanine or tryptophan. The D gene is left open where the match is weak. Clone sizes are given selectively: once, few, many, or a class where the clone is expanded.

CDR3 length: 14
V gene: TRBV18
clone size: few
D gene: NA
J gene: TRBJ1-1
CDR3 DNA: TGTGCCAGCTCACCATTGAAGGGGGACACTGAAGCTTTCTTT
CDR3 protein: CASSPLKGDTEAFF

CDR3 length: 14
V gene: TRBV7-2
clone size: NA
D gene: NA
J gene: TRBJ2-5
CDR3 DNA: TGTGCCAGCAGTCTAGGGGGTAGCTGGGAGACCCAGTACTTC
CDR3 protein: CASSLGGSWETQYF

CDR3 length: 14
V gene: TRBV5-1
clone size: many
D gene: NA
J gene: TRBJ2-5
CDR3 DNA: TGCGCCAGCAGCTTGGACGGTCCCCGAGAGACCCAGTACTTC
CDR3 protein: CASSLDGPRETQYF

CDR3 length: 13
V gene: TRBV27
clone size: few
D gene: TRBD1
J gene: TRBJ1-5
CDR3 DNA: TGTGCCAGCAGAACAGGGGCCTGGGAGCCCCAGCATTTT
CDR3 protein: CASRTGAWEPQHF

CDR3 length: 15
V gene: TRBV18
clone size: few
D gene: TRBD2
J gene: TRBJ2-3
CDR3 DNA: TGTGCCAGCTCACCAAGTAGCGGGGGGACAGATACGCAGTATTTT
CDR3 protein: CASSPSSGGTDTQYF

CDR3 length: 14
V gene: TRBV6-2/TRBV6-3
clone size: few
D gene: TRBD1
J gene: TRBJ2-1
CDR3 DNA: TGTGCCAGCAGTTACTCGACAGGGGGTGGGAGTAGGTTCTTC
CDR3 protein: CASSYSTGGGSRFF

CDR3 length: 15
V gene: TRBV5-1
clone size: few
D gene: TRBD2
J gene: TRBJ2-5
CDR3 DNA: TGCGCCAGCAGCTTGTGGAGCGGGGGAGGAGAGACCCAGTACTTC
CDR3 protein: CASSLWSGGGETQYF

CDR3 length: 16
V gene: TRBV6-2/TRBV6-3
clone size: NA
D gene: TRBD1
J gene: TRBJ1-5
CDR3 DNA: TGTGCCAGCATCTGGGGGAAGGGGGCGAGCAATCAGCCCCAGCATTTT
CDR3 protein: CASIWGKGASNQPQHF

CDR3 length: 15
V gene: TRBV6-5
clone size: few
D gene: NA
J gene: TRBJ1-1
CDR3 DNA: TGTGCCAGCAGTTACTCAGTTTTAGAGGGGGCTGAAGCTTTCTTT
CDR3 protein: CASSYSVLEGAEAFF

CDR3 length: 13
V gene: TRBV12-3/TRBV12-4
clone size: many
D gene: NA
J gene: TRBJ2-3
CDR3 DNA: TGTGCCAGCAGTTTGGGAGCGGTAGATACGCAGTATTTT
CDR3 protein: CASSLGAVDTQYF